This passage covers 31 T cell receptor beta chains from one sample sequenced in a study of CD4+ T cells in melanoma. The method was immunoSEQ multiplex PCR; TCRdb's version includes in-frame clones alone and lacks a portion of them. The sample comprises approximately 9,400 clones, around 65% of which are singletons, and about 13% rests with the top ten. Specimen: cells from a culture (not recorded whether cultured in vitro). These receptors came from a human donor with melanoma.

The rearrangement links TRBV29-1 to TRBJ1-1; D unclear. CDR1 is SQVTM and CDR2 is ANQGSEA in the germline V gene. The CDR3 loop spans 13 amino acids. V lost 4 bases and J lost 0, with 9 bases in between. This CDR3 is CSVGEGLNTEAFF. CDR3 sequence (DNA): TGCAGCGTTGGGGAGGGCCTGAACACTGAAGCTTTCTTT. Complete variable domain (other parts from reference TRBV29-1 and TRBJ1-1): SAVISQKPSRDICQRGTSLTIQCQVDSQVTMMFWYRQQPGQSLTLIATANQGSEATYESGFVIDKFPISRPNLTFSTLTVSNMSPEDSSIYLCSVGEGLNTEAFFGQGTRLTVV.

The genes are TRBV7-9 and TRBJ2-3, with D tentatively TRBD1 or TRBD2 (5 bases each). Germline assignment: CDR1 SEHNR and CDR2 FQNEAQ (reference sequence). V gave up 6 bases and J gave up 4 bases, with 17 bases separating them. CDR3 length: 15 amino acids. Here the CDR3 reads CASSVNVRDADTQYF. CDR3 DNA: TGTGCCAGCAGTGTCAACGTCAGGGACGCAGATACGCAGTATTTT.

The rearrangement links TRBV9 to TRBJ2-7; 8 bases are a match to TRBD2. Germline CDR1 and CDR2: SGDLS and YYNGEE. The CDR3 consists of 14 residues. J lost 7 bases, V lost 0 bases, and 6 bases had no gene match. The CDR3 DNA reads TGTGCCAGCAGCGTAGCTTCCCGGGGGGGTGAGCAGTACTTC. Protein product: CASSVASRGGEQYF.

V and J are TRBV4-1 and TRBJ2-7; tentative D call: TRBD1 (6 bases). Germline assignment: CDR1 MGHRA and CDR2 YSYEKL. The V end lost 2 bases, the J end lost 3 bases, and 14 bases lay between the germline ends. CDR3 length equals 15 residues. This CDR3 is CASSQIRDIGYEQYF. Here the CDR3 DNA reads TGCGCCAGCAGCCAAATACGGGACATCGGCTACGAGCAGTACTTC.

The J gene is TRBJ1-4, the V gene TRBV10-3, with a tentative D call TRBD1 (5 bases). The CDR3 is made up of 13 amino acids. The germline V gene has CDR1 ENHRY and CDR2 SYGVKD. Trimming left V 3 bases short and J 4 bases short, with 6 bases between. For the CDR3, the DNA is TGTGCCATCAGTGACAGGGATAATGAAAAACTGTTTTTT. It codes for CAISDRDNEKLFF.

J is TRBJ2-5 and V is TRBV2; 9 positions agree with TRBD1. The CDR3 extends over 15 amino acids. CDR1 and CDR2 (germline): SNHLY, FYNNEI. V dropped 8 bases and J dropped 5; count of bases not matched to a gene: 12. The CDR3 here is CASATGTGFLETQYF. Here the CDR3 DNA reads TGTGCCAGCGCAACCGGGACAGGGTTTCTGGAGACCCAGTACTTC.

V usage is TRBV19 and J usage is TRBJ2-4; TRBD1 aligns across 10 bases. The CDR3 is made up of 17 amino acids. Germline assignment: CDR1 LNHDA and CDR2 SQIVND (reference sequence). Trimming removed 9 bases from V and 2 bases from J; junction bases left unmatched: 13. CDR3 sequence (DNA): TGTGCCAGAGCGGGACAGGGGACAGAAGATACCAAAAACATTCAGTACTTC. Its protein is CARAGQGTEDTKNIQYF.

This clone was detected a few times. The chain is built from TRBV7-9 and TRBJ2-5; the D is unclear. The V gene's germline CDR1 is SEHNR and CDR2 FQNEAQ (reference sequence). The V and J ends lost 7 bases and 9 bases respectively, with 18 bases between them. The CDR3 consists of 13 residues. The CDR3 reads CASTQVAKSPQYF. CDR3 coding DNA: TGTGCCAGCACCCAGGTTGCTAAGAGCCCCCAGTACTTC.

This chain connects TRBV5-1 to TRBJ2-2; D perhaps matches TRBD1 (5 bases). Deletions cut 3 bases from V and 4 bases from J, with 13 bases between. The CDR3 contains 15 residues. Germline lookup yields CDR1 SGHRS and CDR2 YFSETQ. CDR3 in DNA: TGCGCCAGCAGCTGGATCGACAGTTTCACCGGGGAGCTGTTTTTT. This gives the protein CASSWIDSFTGELFF.

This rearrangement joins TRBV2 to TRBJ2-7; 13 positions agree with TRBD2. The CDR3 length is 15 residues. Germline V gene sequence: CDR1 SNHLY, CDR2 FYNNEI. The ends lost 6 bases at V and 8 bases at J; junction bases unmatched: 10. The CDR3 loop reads CASRGTSGGASKQYF. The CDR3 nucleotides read TGTGCCAGCAGGGGAACTAGCGGGGGGGCCAGTAAGCAGTACTTC.

The CDR3 is CASSGGMSTDTQYF. CDR3 nucleotide sequence: TGTGCCAGCTCCGGCGGGATGAGCACAGATACGCAGTATTTT. This chain joins TRBV7-9 and TRBJ2-3, with D perhaps TRBD2 (6 bases). The CDR3 loop spans 14 amino acids. The V gene's germline CDR1 is SEHNR and CDR2 FQNEAQ (reference sequence). V shed 8 bases and J shed 0 bases, with 12 bases lying between them.

The CDR3 loop reads CATKTGTNSPLHF. CDR3 coding DNA: TGTGCCACCAAGACAGGGACCAATTCACCCCTCCACTTT. The chain has TRBV6-5 and TRBJ1-6; 7 nucleotides match TRBD1. Germline assignment: CDR1 MNHEY and CDR2 SVGAGI. The CDR3 length is 13 residues. Trimming removed 10 bases from V and 7 bases from J; junction bases left unmatched: 7.

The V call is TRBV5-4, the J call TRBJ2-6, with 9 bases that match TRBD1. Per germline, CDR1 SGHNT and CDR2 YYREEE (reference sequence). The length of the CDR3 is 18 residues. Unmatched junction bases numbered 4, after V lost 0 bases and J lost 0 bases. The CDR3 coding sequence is TGTGCCAGCAGCTTGGGACAGGGGGTATACTCTGGGGCCAACGTCCTGACTTTC. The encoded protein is CASSLGQGVYSGANVLTF.

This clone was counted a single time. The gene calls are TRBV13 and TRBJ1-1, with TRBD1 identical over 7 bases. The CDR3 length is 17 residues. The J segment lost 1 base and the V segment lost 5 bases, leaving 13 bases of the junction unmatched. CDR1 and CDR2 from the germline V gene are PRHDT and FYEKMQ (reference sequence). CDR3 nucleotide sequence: TGTGCCAGCAGCACCCGACAGGGTTGGGGATCGAACACTGAAGCTTTCTTT. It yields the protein CASSTRQGWGSNTEAFF.

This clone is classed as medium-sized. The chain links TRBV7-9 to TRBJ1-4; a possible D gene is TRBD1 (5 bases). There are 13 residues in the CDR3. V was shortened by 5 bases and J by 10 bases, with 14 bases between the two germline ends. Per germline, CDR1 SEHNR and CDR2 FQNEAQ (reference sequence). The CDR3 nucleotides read TGTGCCAGCAGCGACGCCGGGGCCGGAAAACTGTTTTTT. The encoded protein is CASSDAGAGKLFF. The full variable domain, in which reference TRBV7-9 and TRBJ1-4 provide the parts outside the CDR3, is DTGVSQNPRHKITKRGQNVTFRCDPISEHNRLYWYRQTLGQGPEFLTYFQNEAQLEKSRLLSDRFSAERPKGSFSTLEIQRTEQGDSAMYLCASSDAGAGKLFFGSGTQLSVL.

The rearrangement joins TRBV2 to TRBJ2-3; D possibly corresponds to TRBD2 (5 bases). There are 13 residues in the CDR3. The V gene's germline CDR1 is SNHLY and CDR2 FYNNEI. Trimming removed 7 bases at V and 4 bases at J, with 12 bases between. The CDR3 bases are TGTGCCAGCAAACTAGTGATTTCAGATACGCAGTATTTT. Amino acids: CASKLVISDTQYF.

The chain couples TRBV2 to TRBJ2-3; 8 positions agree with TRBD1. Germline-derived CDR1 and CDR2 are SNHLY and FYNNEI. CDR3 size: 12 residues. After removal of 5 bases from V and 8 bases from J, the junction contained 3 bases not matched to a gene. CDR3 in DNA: TGTGCCAGCAGTTACGACAGGGGTACGCAGTATTTT. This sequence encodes CASSYDRGTQYF.

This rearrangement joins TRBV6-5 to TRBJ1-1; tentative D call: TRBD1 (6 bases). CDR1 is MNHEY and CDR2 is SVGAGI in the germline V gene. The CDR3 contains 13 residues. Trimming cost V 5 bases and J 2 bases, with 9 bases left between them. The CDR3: CASSQQGNTEAFF. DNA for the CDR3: TGTGCCAGCAGTCAACAGGGAAACACTGAAGCTTTCTTT.

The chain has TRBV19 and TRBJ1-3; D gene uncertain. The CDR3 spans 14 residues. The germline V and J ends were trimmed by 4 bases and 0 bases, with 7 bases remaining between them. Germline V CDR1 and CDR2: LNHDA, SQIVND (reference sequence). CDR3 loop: CASSSQYSGNTIYF. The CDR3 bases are TGTGCCAGTAGTAGCCAGTACTCTGGAAACACCATATATTTT.

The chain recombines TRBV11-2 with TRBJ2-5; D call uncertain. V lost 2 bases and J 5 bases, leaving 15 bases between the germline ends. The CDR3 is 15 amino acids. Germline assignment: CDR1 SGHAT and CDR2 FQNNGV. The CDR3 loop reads CASSLRASPVETQYF. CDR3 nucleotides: TGTGCCAGCAGCTTACGGGCCAGCCCGGTGGAGACCCAGTACTTC.

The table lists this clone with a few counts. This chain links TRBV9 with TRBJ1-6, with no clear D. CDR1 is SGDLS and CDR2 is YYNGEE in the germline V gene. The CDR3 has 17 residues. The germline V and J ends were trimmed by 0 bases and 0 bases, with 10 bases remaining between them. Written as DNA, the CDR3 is TGTGCCAGCAGCGTAGGTCCGAACCGCTCCTATAATTCACCCCTCCACTTT. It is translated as CASSVGPNRSYNSPLHF.

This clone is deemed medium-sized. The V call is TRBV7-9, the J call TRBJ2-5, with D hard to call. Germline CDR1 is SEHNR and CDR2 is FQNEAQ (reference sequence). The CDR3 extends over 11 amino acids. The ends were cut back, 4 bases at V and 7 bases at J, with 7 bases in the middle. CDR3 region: CASSSSATQYF. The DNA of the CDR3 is TGTGCCAGCAGCTCCTCCGCGACCCAGTACTTC.

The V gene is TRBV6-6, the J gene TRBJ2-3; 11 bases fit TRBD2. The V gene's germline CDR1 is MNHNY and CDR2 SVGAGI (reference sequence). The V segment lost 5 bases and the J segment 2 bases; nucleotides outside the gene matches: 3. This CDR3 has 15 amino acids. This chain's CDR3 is CASSGTSGITDTQYF. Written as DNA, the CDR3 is TGTGCCAGCAGTGGGACTAGCGGTATCACAGATACGCAGTATTTT.

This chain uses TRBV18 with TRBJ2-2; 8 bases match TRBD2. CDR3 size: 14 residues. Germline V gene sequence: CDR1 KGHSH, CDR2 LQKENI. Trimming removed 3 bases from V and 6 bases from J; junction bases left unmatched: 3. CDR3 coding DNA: TGTGCCAGCTCACCGTCTAGCGGGCCCGGGGAGCTGTTTTTT. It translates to CASSPSSGPGELFF.

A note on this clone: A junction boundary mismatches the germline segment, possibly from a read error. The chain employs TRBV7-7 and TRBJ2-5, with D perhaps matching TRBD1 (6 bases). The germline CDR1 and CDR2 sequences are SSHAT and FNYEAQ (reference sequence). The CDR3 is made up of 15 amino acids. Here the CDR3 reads CASSGEWGPQETQYF. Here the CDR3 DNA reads TGTGCTAGCAGCGGAGAGTGGGGGCCTCAAGAGACCCAGTACTTC. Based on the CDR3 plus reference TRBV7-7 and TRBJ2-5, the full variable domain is GAGVSQSPRYKVTKRGQDVTLRCDPISSHATLYWYQQALGQGPEFLTYFNYEAQPDKSGLPSDRFSAERPEGSISTLTIQRTEQRDSAMYRCASSGEWGPQETQYFGPGTRLLVL.

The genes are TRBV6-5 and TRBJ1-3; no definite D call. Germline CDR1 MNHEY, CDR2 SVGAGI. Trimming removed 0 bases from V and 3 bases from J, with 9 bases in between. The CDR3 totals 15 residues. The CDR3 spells CASSYSSSFGNTIYF. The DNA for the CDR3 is TGTGCCAGCAGTTACTCGTCTTCCTTTGGAAACACCATATATTTT.

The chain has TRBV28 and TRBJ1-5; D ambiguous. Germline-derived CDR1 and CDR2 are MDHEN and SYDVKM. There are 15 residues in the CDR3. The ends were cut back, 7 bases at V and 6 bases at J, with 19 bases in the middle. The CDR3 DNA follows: TGTGCCAGCACCGATAGGATGGCGCCGGGTCAGCCCCAGCATTTT. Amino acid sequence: CASTDRMAPGQPQHF.

The CDR3 DNA reads TGTGCCAGCAGCCGTACAGGGGGCGGAAACACCATATATTTT. It translates to CASSRTGGGNTIYF. This chain joins TRBV7-9 and TRBJ1-3; 9 bases line up with TRBD1. CDR1 is SEHNR and CDR2 is FQNEAQ in the germline V gene (reference sequence). Germline trimming cut 5 bases from V and 4 bases from J; bases unmatched to any gene: 3. This CDR3 has 14 residues. The full variable domain, with the rest looked up from reference TRBV7-9 and TRBJ1-3, is DTGVSQNPRHKITKRGQNVTFRCDPISEHNRLYWYRQTLGQGPEFLTYFQNEAQLEKSRLLSDRFSAERPKGSFSTLEIQRTEQGDSAMYLCASSRTGGGNTIYFGEGSWLTVV.

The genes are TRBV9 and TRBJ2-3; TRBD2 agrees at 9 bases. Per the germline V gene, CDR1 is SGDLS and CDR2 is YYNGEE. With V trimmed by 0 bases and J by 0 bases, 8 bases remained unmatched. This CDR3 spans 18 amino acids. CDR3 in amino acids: CASSVGSSGVPSTDTQYF. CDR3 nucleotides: TGTGCCAGCAGCGTAGGGTCTAGCGGGGTCCCTAGCACAGATACGCAGTATTTT.

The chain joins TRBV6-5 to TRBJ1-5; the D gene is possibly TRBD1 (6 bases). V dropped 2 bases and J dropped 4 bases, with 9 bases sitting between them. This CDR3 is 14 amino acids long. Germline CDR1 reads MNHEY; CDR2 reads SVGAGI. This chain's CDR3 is CASSYDRRNQPQHF. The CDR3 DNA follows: TGTGCCAGCAGTTACGACAGGCGAAATCAGCCCCAGCATTTT.

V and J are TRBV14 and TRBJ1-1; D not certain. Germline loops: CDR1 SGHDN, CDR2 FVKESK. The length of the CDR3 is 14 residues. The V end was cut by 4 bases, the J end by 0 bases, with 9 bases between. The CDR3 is CASSPPGMNTEAFF. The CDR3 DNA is TGTGCCAGCAGCCCTCCGGGGATGAACACTGAAGCTTTCTTT.